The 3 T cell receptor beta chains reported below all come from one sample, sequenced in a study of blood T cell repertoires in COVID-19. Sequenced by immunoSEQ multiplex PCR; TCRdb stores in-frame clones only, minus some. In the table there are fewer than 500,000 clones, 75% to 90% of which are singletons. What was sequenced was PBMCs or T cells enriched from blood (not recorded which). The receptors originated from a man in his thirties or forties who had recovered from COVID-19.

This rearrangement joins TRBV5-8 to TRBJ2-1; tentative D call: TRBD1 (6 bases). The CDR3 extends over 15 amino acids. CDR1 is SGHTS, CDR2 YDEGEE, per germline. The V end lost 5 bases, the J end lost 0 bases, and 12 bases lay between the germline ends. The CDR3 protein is CASRQRGSSYNEQFF. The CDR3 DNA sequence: TGTGCCAGCAGACAAAGGGGGAGCTCCTACAATGAGCAGTTCTTC.

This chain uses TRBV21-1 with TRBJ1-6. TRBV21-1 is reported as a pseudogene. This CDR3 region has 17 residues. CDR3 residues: CASRTYAEEGLGSPLHF. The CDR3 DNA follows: TGTGCCAGCAGGACATATGCAGAGGAGGGGCTCGGCTCACCCCTCCACTTT.

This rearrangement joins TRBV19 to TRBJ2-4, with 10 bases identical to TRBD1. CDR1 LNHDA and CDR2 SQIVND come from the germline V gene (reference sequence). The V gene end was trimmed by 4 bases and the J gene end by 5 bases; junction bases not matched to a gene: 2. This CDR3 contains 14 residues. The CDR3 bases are TGTGCCAGTAGTAGGACAGGGGGGCAAAACATTCAGTACTTC. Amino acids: CASSRTGGQNIQYF.